The clone carrying this T cell receptor beta chain was detected once. Its antigen is not known. This sample is drawn from a study of cytomegalovirus exposure and HLA in healthy donors. Findings and limits, study-wide: There were around 160 TCR beta chains listed as cytomegalovirus-associated. Clusters of TCRs from the first cohort tended to co-occur in the 95 to 150 validation repertoires (as a later analysis found).

Repertoires were generated with immunoSEQ multiplex PCR, while TCRdb's copy carries only in-frame clones and drops some. This table has roughly 120,000 clones, 85% to 95% appearing once. This CDR3 is 16 amino acids long. The donors were members of the approximately 130-subject validation cohort (separate from the approximately 670-subject first cohort). The TCR was taken from a woman aged 18-29 years in good health and CMV-seronegative. The sample was PBMCs. V usage is TRBV21-1 and J usage is TRBJ1-4. TRBV21-1 is a pseudogene. CDR3 region: CASTRPESEIHEKLFF. In nucleotides, the CDR3 is TGTGCCAGCACCCGCCCAGAGAGCGAAATTCATGAAAAACTGTTTTTT.